This T cell receptor (beta chain) was observed in a study of blood T cell repertoires in COVID-19. Study overall: Italy, Spain and the United States were the sources of the convalescent and acute COVID-19 samples.

Germline V gene sequence: CDR1 SGDLS, CDR2 YYNGEE. This CDR3 has 16 residues. V gave up 4 bases and J gave up 4 bases; unmatched junction bases: 13. TCRdb keeps only in-frame clones here, not all; method: immunoSEQ multiplex PCR. The repertoire holds fewer than 200,000 clones, with approximately 84% as singletons. Cohorts were assigned according to the clinical history that participants reported. The V gene is TRBV9, the J gene TRBJ1-1; 7 positions match TRBD1. The sequence was collected from a human donor with acute COVID-19. The donor label of this sample is uncertain. Sequenced material: PBMCs or T cells enriched from blood (not recorded which). The CDR3 is CASSSQTGPLPTEAFF. In DNA form, the CDR3 reads TGTGCCAGCAGCTCGCAGACAGGGCCATTACCCACTGAAGCTTTCTTT.